This record covers a single T cell receptor beta chain. Its antigen is still unknown. V shed 5 bases and J shed 4 bases, with 12 bases lying between them. Germline V gene sequence: CDR1 LNHDA, CDR2 SQIVND (reference sequence). The CDR3 runs to 13 residues. This sample was included in a study of CD8 T cells in ankylosing spondylitis. Study-wide results and limits: It appeared that ankylosing spondylitis blood was characterized by a TCR beta motif of roughly 8 highly homologous variants. Disease-associated clones were reportedly significantly overrepresented in matched ankylosing spondylitis synovial fluid.

Construction of TCR beta libraries was performed using quantitative 5'-RACE with molecular barcodes. TCRdb independently ran MiXCR on the 5' RACE reads; one entry per CDR3 protein. The data show some 840,000 distinct CDR3 sequences, with approximately 12% seen just once and 0.51% held by the top ten. This chain joins TRBV19 and TRBJ2-7; D may be TRBD1 (5 bases). The source of this sequence is a male donor with ankylosing spondylitis. Sequenced sample: blood, either unsorted or a sorted T cell fraction (not recorded which). The CDR3 coding sequence is TGTGCCAGTAGTCCGGACAAATCTTACGAGCAGTACTTC. It yields the protein CASSPDKSYEQYF.